Each of the 21 T cell receptor beta chains below was sequenced from the same sample in a study of monozygotic twins with inflammatory bowel disease. From its re-call of the 5' RACE reads, TCRdb lists each CDR3 protein once, without DNA. Its listing shows some 440,000 distinct CDR3 sequences. The source material was blood. The receptors were sampled from a human donor with ulcerative colitis or Crohn's disease, or a healthy co-twin of an affected twin (not recorded which).

This rearrangement joins TRBV5-1 to TRBJ2-6; TCRdb's D call of TRBD1 is untestable without DNA. This CDR3 is 16 amino acids long. The germline gives CDR1 SGHRS, CDR2 YFSETQ. The CDR3 protein is CASSLQENTWANVLTF.

The chain joins TRBV12-3 or TRBV12-4 to TRBJ2-7; TCRdb outputs TRBD1, but without DNA this stays unchecked. The CDR3 is made up of 15 amino acids. The CDR3: CASSLVRGPTDEQYF.

The chain combines TRBV29-1 with TRBJ2-1. This CDR3 is 14 amino acids long. Germline CDR1 and CDR2: SQVTM and ANQGSEA. CDR3 region: CSADVLSSYNEQFF.

The chain is built from TRBV4-2 and TRBJ2-1; TCRdb outputs TRBD2, but without DNA this stays unchecked. This CDR3 has 15 residues. Germline CDR1 reads LGHNA; CDR2 reads YNFKEQ. The CDR3 loop reads CASSPQRGSYNEQFF.

CDR3 in amino acids: CASSATGQMNSPLHF. The chain is built from TRBV4-1 and TRBJ1-6; TCRdb outputs TRBD1, but without DNA this stays unchecked. The germline CDR1 and CDR2 sequences are MGHRA and YSYEKL. This CDR3 has 15 amino acids.

The chain uses TRBV5-1 and TRBJ2-3. The CDR3 loop spans 13 amino acids. Germline loops: CDR1 SGHRS, CDR2 YFSETQ. CDR3: CASRWQVPDTQYF.

The rearrangement links TRBV12-3 or TRBV12-4 to TRBJ1-5; TCRdb's D gene call, TRBD1, goes unchecked for lack of DNA. The CDR3 is 12 amino acids. This CDR3 is CASRAGGQPQHF.

The rearrangement joins TRBV20-1 to TRBJ2-7; TCRdb gives TRBD1 as the D gene, but with no DNA this cannot be confirmed. CDR3 length: 14 residues. CDR1 is DFQATT, CDR2 SNEGSKA, per germline (reference sequence). CDR3 sequence reads: CSAPSPQGAGEQYF.

The chain employs TRBV27 and TRBJ2-7; TCRdb outputs TRBD1, but without DNA this stays unchecked. Germline loops: CDR1 MNHEY, CDR2 SMNVEV (reference sequence). The CDR3 contains 15 residues. Here the CDR3 reads CASSLLRGAEYEQYF.

The chain links TRBV29-1 to TRBJ1-1. Germline assignment: CDR1 SQVTM and CDR2 ANQGSEA. The CDR3 consists of 12 residues. CDR3 amino acids: CSVPVMNTEAFF.

The chain employs TRBV6-1 and TRBJ1-2; without DNA, the TCRdb call of TRBD1 cannot be checked. The CDR3 is 13 amino acids. CDR1 and CDR2 (germline): MNHNS, SASEGT. The CDR3 protein is CASSRTGLYGYTF.

The gene calls are TRBV6-1 and TRBJ2-1; absent DNA, TCRdb's TRBD1 call cannot be checked. CDR1 is MNHNS, CDR2 SASEGT, per germline. This CDR3 is built from 14 residues. The CDR3 region is CASSRSGAGNEQFF.

The chain recombines TRBV14 with TRBJ2-3; with no DNA, the TCRdb D assignment of TRBD2 cannot be verified. The CDR3 sequence is 16 residues long. The germline CDR1 and CDR2 sequences are SGHDN and FVKESK. The CDR3 sequence is CASSQPLTGGTDTQYF.

J is TRBJ1-2 and V is TRBV27; TCRdb's assignment of TRBD1 cannot be checked, as there is no DNA. CDR3 length: 13 residues. The germline CDR1 and CDR2 sequences are MNHEY and SMNVEV (reference sequence). This CDR3 reads CASSAGQHYGYTF.

This rearrangement joins TRBV4-2 to TRBJ2-5; without DNA, the TCRdb call of TRBD2 cannot be checked. Looked up from germline, CDR1 is LGHNA and CDR2 is YNFKEQ. The CDR3 runs 16 residues. CDR3: CASSQEGTSGPETQYF.

The V gene is TRBV7-2, the J gene TRBJ1-5. The germline V gene encodes CDR1 SGHTA and CDR2 FQGNSA. The CDR3 spans 15 residues. The CDR3 is CASSPQGSGSQPQHF. Full variable domain (missing parts from reference TRBV7-2 and TRBJ1-5): GAGVSQSPSNKVTEKGKDVELRCDPISGHTALYWYRQSLGQGLEFLIYFQGNSAPDKSGLPSDRFSAERTGGSVSTLTIQRTQQEDSAVYLCASSPQGSGSQPQHFGDGTRLSIL.

The chain is built from TRBV12-3 or TRBV12-4 and TRBJ2-3; without DNA, the TCRdb call of TRBD2 cannot be checked. The CDR3 spans 13 residues. The CDR3 is CASKGLSTDTQYF.

The CDR3 reads CASSAGQGLGYTF. The V call is TRBV5-1, the J call TRBJ1-2; TCRdb designates TRBD1, a call that cannot be tested without DNA. The CDR3 has 13 residues. Germline CDR1 SGHRS, CDR2 YFSETQ.

The chain recombines TRBV19 with TRBJ2-5; TCRdb returns TRBD1, unconfirmable since there is no DNA. CDR1 and CDR2 (germline): LNHDA, SQIVND (reference sequence). This CDR3 region has 17 residues. The CDR3 loop is CASSIRSYRGLGETQYF.

V and J are TRBV29-1 and TRBJ2-1. CDR1 SQVTM and CDR2 ANQGSEA come from the germline V gene. This CDR3 is 16 amino acids long. Here the CDR3 reads CSVEDWQRSSYNEQFF.

The chain links TRBV20-1 to TRBJ1-2; TCRdb indicates TRBD1, and absent DNA this call remains unverified. Germline CDR1 DFQATT, CDR2 SNEGSKA (reference sequence). This CDR3 contains 12 residues. CDR3 residues: CSASVGIYGYTF.